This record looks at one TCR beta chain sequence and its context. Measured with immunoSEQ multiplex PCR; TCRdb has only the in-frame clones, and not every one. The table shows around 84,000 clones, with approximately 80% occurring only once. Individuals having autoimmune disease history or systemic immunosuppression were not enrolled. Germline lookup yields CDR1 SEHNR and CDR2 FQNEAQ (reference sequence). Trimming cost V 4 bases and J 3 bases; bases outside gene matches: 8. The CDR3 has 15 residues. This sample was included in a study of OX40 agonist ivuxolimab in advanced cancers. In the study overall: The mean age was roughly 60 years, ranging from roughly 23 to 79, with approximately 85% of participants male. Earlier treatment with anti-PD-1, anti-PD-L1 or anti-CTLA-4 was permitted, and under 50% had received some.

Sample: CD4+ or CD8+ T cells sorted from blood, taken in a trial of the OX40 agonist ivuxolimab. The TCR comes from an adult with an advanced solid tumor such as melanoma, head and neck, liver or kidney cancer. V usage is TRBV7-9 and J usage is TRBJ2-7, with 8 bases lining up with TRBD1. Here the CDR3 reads CASSSAGTGDYEQYF. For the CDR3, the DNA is TGTGCCAGCAGCTCGGCCGGGACAGGAGACTACGAGCAGTACTTC.